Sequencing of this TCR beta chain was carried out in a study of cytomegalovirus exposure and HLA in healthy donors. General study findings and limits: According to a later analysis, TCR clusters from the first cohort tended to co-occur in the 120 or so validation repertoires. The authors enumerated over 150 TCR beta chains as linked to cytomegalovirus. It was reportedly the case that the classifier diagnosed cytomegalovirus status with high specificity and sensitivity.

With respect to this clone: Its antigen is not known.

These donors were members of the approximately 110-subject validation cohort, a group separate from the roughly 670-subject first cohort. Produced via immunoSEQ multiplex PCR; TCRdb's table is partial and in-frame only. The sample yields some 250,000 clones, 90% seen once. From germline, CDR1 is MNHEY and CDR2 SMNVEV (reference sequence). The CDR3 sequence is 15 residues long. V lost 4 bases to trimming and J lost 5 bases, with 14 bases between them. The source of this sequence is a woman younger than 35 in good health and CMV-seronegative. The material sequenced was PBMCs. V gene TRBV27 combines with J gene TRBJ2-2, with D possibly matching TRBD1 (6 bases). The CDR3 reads CASSYHQQGTGELFF. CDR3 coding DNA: TGTGCCAGCAGTTACCACCAGCAGGGGACCGGGGAGCTGTTTTTT.